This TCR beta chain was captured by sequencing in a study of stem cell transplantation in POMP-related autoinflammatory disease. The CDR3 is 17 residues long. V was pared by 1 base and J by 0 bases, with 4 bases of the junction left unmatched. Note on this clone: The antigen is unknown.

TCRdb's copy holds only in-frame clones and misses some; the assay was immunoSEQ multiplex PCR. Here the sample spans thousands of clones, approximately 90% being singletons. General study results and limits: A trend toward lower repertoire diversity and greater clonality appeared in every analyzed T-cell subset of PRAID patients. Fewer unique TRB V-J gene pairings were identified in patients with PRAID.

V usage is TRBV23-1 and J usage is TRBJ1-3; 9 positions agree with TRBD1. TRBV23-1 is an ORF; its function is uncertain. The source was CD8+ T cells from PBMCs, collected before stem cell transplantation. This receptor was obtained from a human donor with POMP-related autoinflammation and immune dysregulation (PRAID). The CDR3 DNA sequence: TGCGCCAGCAGTCAATTTACGACAGGGGGCTCTGGAAACACCATATATTTT. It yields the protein CASSQFTTGGSGNTIYF.